The rows below give T cell receptor beta chains drawn from one sample of a study of siplizumab effects on memory and regulatory T cells. Clones were read by immunoSEQ multiplex PCR, and TCRdb kept only the in-frame ones, dropping some. The sample consists of some 100,000 clones, around 94% of them appearing once. The material sequenced was Tregs sorted from blood. These receptors originate from a human donor in good health. Each CDR3 is given with its conserved first and last residue. D genes are given only for firm matches. Clone size is stated in some rows and not others, as once, few, many or a class when expanded.

d_call | cdr3_length | j_call | clone_size | v_call | cdr3_aa | cdr3_nt
. | 15 | TRBJ1-4 | . | TRBV5-1 | CASSTSGATNEKLFF | TGCGCCAGTTCGACCTCAGGTGCAACTAATGAAAAACTGTTTTTT
TRBD1 | 15 | TRBJ2-2 | . | TRBV9 | CASSLTGVGTGELFF | TGTGCCAGCAGCCTAACAGGGGTTGGCACCGGGGAGCTGTTTTTT
. | 16 | TRBJ2-7 | . | TRBV4-1 | CASSQEVRGGSYEQYF | TGCGCCAGCAGCCAAGAAGTGCGGGGAGGATCATACGAGCAGTACTTC
. | 13 | TRBJ2-7 | . | TRBV14 | CASSQGAIYEQYF | TGTGCCAGCAGCCAGGGGGCCATCTACGAGCAGTACTTC
. | 16 | TRBJ2-4 | . | TRBV6-4 | CASTYKQLLAKNIQYF | TGTGCCAGCACCTACAAACAACTCCTAGCCAAAAACATTCAGTACTTC
. | 12 | TRBJ1-1 | few | TRBV7-9 | CASSLVPYRAFF | TGTGCCAGCAGCTTGGTCCCTTACAGGGCTTTCTTT
. | 12 | TRBJ1-2 | . | TRBV5-6 | CASSLVRGGYTF | TGTGCCAGCAGCTTGGTGCGTGGAGGCTACACCTTC
TRBD2 | 16 | TRBJ2-1 | . | TRBV4-2 | CASSQGPGLVYNEQFF | TGTGCCAGCAGCCAAGGCCCGGGACTAGTCTACAATGAGCAGTTCTTC
. | 15 | TRBJ2-7 | . | TRBV6-5 | CASSYSRAGSGEQYF | TGTGCCAGCAGTTACTCGAGAGCAGGGAGTGGAGAGCAGTACTTC
TRBD2 | 14 | TRBJ2-1 | . | TRBV7-3 | CASSFGTSANEQFF | TGTGCCAGCAGCTTCGGGACTAGCGCCAATGAGCAGTTCTTC
. | 17 | TRBJ2-2 | . | TRBV11-3 | CASSPRPPPWNTGELFF | TGTGCCAGCAGCCCGCGACCCCCCCCCTGGAACACCGGGGAGCTGTTTTTT
. | 13 | TRBJ2-3 | . | TRBV19 | CASSPSAADTQYF | TGTGCCAGTAGTCCCTCCGCGGCAGATACGCAGTATTTT
. | 16 | TRBJ2-5 | . | TRBV5-1 | CASSLVGPGSSETQYF | TGCGCCAGCAGCTTGGTAGGCCCAGGGAGTTCGGAGACCCAGTACTTC
. | 14 | TRBJ1-5 | . | TRBV27 | CASSPGSLGQPQHF | TGTGCCAGCAGTCCCGGCAGCCTCGGTCAGCCCCAGCATTTT
. | 9 | TRBJ2-1 | . | TRBV29-1 | CSVGYEQFF | TGCAGCGTTGGATATGAGCAGTTCTTC
TRBD2 | 15 | TRBJ2-7 | . | TRBV5-1 | CASSLEAGGQDEQYF | TGCGCCAGCAGCTTGGAAGCGGGAGGTCAAGACGAGCAGTACTTC
. | 14 | TRBJ2-7 | . | TRBV19 | CASSSKQGFHEQYF | TGTGCCAGTAGTTCCAAACAGGGATTCCACGAGCAGTACTTC
. | 11 | TRBJ2-7 | . | TRBV18 | CASSHLDEQYF | TGTGCCAGCTCACACCTAGACGAGCAGTACTTC
. | 15 | TRBJ1-2 | . | TRBV28 | CASSPSGSWNYGYTF | TGTGCCAGCAGTCCATCAGGGAGTTGGAACTATGGCTACACCTTC
TRBD2 | 17 | TRBJ2-2 | . | TRBV14 | CASSQEASGRLRGELFF | TGTGCCAGCAGCCAAGAGGCCAGCGGGAGGCTCCGTGGGGAGCTGTTTTTT